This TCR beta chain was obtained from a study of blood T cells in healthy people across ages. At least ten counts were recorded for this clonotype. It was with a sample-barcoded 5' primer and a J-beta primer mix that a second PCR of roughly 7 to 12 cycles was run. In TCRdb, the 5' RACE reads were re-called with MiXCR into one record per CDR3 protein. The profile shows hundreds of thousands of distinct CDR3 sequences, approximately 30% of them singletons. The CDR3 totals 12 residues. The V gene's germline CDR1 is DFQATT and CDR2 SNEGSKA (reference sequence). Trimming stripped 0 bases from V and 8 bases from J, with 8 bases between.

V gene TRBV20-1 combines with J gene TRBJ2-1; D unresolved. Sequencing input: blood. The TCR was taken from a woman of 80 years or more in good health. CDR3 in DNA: TGCAGTGCTAGAGATTACAGATATGAGCAGTTCTTC. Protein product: CSARDYRYEQFF.